The 17 T cell receptor beta chains listed next were all sequenced from one sample in a study of beta chain features in type 1 diabetes (dated 2018 in TCRdb). The library was produced with the immunoSEQ multiplex PCR assay. The entire amount of isolated RNA was reverse transcribed using the High Capacity cDNA Reverse Transcription Kit, so the sequenced TCRB transcripts were expressed ones. This is the immuneACCESS table as TCRdb keeps it, with only in-frame sequences that have V and J called. A part of the clones is gone; compared with another copy, unresolved V genes explain less than half, and the rest is unexplained. This sample has 350,000 to 450,000 clones in its table, and around 15% of those were observed once. Of the sample, roughly 0.017% falls within the top ten clones. The source material was naive CD4+ T cells from blood. In the paper's terms, the cell subset or site label means: true naive CD4+ T cells. The origin of the receptors is a woman in her late teens or twenties in good health.

Only a few counts were recorded for this clone. The rearrangement joins TRBV6-5 to TRBJ2-7, with a possible D match to TRBD2 (5 bases). The CDR3 contains 15 residues. The ends were cut back, 0 bases at V and 2 bases at J, with 11 bases in the middle. Per the germline V gene, CDR1 is MNHEY and CDR2 is SVGAGI. The chain's CDR3 is CASSYSTWRPYEQYF. The CDR3 DNA is TGTGCCAGCAGTTACTCGACCTGGAGGCCCTACGAGCAGTACTTC.

This clone turned up a few times. The chain recombines TRBV4-2 with TRBJ2-1; a possible D gene is TRBD2 (6 bases). Germline V gives CDR1 LGHNA, CDR2 YNFKEQ. The CDR3 has 16 residues. Trimming took 1 base from V and 3 from J, leaving 13 bases between them. In DNA form, the CDR3 reads TGTGCCAGCAGCCAAGGCGGGGAGGCCTTCTACAATGAGCAGTTCTTC. Residues: CASSQGGEAFYNEQFF.

This clone was detected only a few times. The CDR3 region has the DNA TGTGCCTGGAGCCGACGGACTCGCCTCGGGGAGCTGTTTTTT. Amino acids: CAWSRRTRLGELFF. The chain links TRBV30 to TRBJ2-2; tentative D call: TRBD2 (5 bases). Trimming took 3 bases from V and 7 from J, leaving 15 bases between them. Germline V lookup: CDR1 GTSNPN, CDR2 SVGIG (reference sequence). The CDR3 sequence is 14 residues long.

This sequence joins TRBV30 and TRBJ2-1; D is possibly TRBD1 (5 bases). Per the germline V gene, CDR1 is GTSNPN and CDR2 is SVGIG (reference sequence). V gave up 3 bases and J gave up 0 bases, with 15 bases separating them. CDR3 size: 16 residues. The CDR3 coding sequence is TGTGCCTGGAGCTCTCTCAGGGTATCCTCCTACAATGAGCAGTTCTTC. Translated, it gives CAWSSLRVSSYNEQFF.

The rearrangement uses TRBV10-3 and TRBJ2-7; 10 bases are a match to TRBD2. Germline CDR1 ENHRY, CDR2 SYGVKD. J was trimmed by 7 bases and V by 5 bases; bases with no gene match: 11. The CDR3 covers 15 residues. The CDR3 is CAISSGLAEPWEQYF. The DNA for the CDR3 is TGTGCCATCAGTTCCGGACTAGCGGAGCCTTGGGAGCAGTACTTC.

The gene calls are TRBV28 and TRBJ2-5, with a weak D call TRBD1 (6 bases). Between the trimmed V and J ends, which lost 7 bases and 5 bases, there was a span of 17 bases. The CDR3 totals 14 residues. Per germline, CDR1 MDHEN and CDR2 SYDVKM. The CDR3 protein is CASTPADSWETQYF. The CDR3 coding sequence is TGTGCCAGCACGCCCGCGGACAGTTGGGAGACCCAGTACTTC. Using reference TRBV28 and TRBJ2-5 for the parts outside the CDR3, the full variable domain is DVKVTQSSRYLVKRTGEKVFLECVQDMDHENMFWYRQDPGLGLRLIYFSYDVKMKEKGDIPEGYSVSREKKERFSLILESASTNQTSMYLCASTPADSWETQYFGPGTRLLVL.

Only a few counts were recorded for this clone. This chain links TRBV18 with TRBJ2-5, with unresolved D. The V end was cut by 5 bases, the J end by 3 bases, with 7 bases between. The germline CDR1 and CDR2 sequences are KGHSH and LQKENI. The CDR3 sequence is 12 residues long. In nucleotides, the CDR3 is TGTGCCAGCTCAACGGTCGAAGAGACCCAGTACTTC. Encoded protein: CASSTVEETQYF.

CDR3 sequence reads: CASSLRASYNEQFF. The CDR3 bases are TGTGCCAGCAGCTTACGAGCCTCCTACAATGAGCAGTTCTTC. This sequence joins TRBV7-9 and TRBJ2-1; D gene uncertain. The V end lost 2 bases, the J end lost 0 bases, and 5 bases lay between the germline ends. This CDR3 is built from 14 residues. Germline values: CDR1 SEHNR, CDR2 FQNEAQ (reference sequence).

This clone turned up a few times. The chain carries TRBV5-6 and TRBJ2-7; 10 bases line up with TRBD1. Trimming cost V 5 bases and J 4 bases; bases outside gene matches: 9. Germline CDR1 and CDR2: SGHDT and YYEEEE. The CDR3 sequence is 15 residues long. CDR3 sequence (DNA): TGTGCCAGCAGACCAAAGGGACAGGGGAAATACGAGCAGTACTTC. This translates into CASRPKGQGKYEQYF.

This clone was seen only a few times. V is TRBV30 and J is TRBJ1-1; D remains ambiguous. V lost 1 base and J 8 bases, leaving 14 bases between the germline ends. CDR3 size: 13 residues. CDR1 and CDR2 (germline): GTSNPN, SVGIG (reference sequence). Here the CDR3 DNA reads TGTGCCTGGAGTGAGCGGCTCCCTCACGAAGCTTTCTTT. The encoded protein is CAWSERLPHEAFF. Together with reference TRBV30 and TRBJ1-1, the CDR3 gives the full variable domain: SQTIHQWPATLVQPVGSPLSLECTVEGTSNPNLYWYRQAAGRGLQLLFYSVGIGQISSEVPQNLSASRPQDRQFILSSKKLLLSDSGFYLCAWSERLPHEAFFGQGTRLTVV.

The chain recombines TRBV11-3 with TRBJ2-5, with D maybe TRBD2 (5 bases). V lost 2 bases to trimming and J lost 2 bases, with 12 bases between them. Germline-derived CDR1 and CDR2 are SGHNT and YENEEA. The CDR3 sequence is 15 residues long. The CDR3 DNA reads as TGTGCCAGCAGCTTAATGGGCGGGCCGCAAGAGACCCAGTACTTC. It is translated as CASSLMGGPQETQYF.

About this clone: The same CDR3 can be traced to other DNA sequences in this sample. This chain links TRBV2 with TRBJ1-1; 7 bases align to TRBD1. Germline V CDR1 and CDR2: SNHLY, FYNNEI. Trimming at V came to 5 bases and at J to 1 base, leaving 1 base not matched to a gene. The CDR3 runs to 13 residues. The CDR3 nucleotides read TGTGCCAGCAGTAGACAGGGGAACACTGAAGCTTTCTTT. This sequence encodes CASSRQGNTEAFF.

The chain couples TRBV6-5 to TRBJ2-1, with no clear D. Germline V gives CDR1 MNHEY, CDR2 SVGAGI. V lost 4 bases to trimming and J lost 6 bases, with 10 bases between them. The CDR3 spans 13 residues. CDR3 DNA: TGTGCCAGCAGTTCCCCCCCCTTCAATGAGCAGTTCTTC. As protein: CASSSPPFNEQFF.

This rearrangement joins TRBV27 to TRBJ2-3; a possible D gene is TRBD2 (6 bases). The germline V gene has CDR1 MNHEY and CDR2 SMNVEV (reference sequence). This CDR3 comprises 14 residues. Trimming pared 6 bases from V and 1 base from J, leaving 11 bases between. CDR3 residues: CASRPEGGTDTQYF. CDR3 DNA sequence: TGTGCCAGCAGGCCGGAGGGAGGCACAGATACGCAGTATTTT.

The chain couples TRBV2 to TRBJ2-1, with TRBD2 matching 9 bases. The CDR3 length is 13 residues. J lost 5 bases, V lost 7 bases, and 3 bases had no gene match. CDR1 and CDR2 (germline): SNHLY, FYNNEI. This CDR3 reads CASTRLADNEQFF. The CDR3 DNA sequence: TGTGCCAGCACCCGACTAGCGGACAATGAGCAGTTCTTC.

The chain joins TRBV7-7 to TRBJ2-1; TRBD2 is a possible D gene (6 bases). Germline assignment: CDR1 SSHAT and CDR2 FNYEAQ (reference sequence). Trimming removed 5 bases at V and 9 bases at J, with 17 bases between. The CDR3 has 14 amino acids. The CDR3 spells CASSPVGGSSEQFF. The CDR3 region has the DNA TGTGCCAGCAGCCCAGTCGGGGGAAGTAGTGAGCAGTTCTTC.

V usage is TRBV5-1 and J usage is TRBJ1-1; D not resolved. The CDR3 spans 13 residues. Per germline, CDR1 SGHRS and CDR2 YFSETQ. The germline V and J ends were trimmed by 0 bases and 2 bases, with 5 bases remaining between them. CDR3 loop: CASSLGENTEAFF. CDR3 nucleotide sequence: TGCGCCAGCAGCTTGGGAGAAAACACTGAAGCTTTCTTT.